These 4 T cell receptor beta chains were sequenced from one sample in a study of blood T cell repertoires in COVID-19. The method was immunoSEQ multiplex PCR; TCRdb's version includes in-frame clones alone and lacks a portion of them. The sample includes 180,000 or so clones, approximately 80% seen only once; the top ten take 10% to 15%. The specimen was PBMCs or T cells enriched from blood (not recorded which). The receptors here all came from a woman aged 55-69 years who had recovered from COVID-19.

The chain employs TRBV28 and TRBJ1-1, with 7 bases fitting TRBD1. The ends lost 8 bases at V and 4 bases at J; junction bases unmatched: 10. Germline lookup yields CDR1 MDHEN and CDR2 SYDVKM. This CDR3 has 14 amino acids. The CDR3: CASHSGGRGTEAFF. CDR3 DNA: TGTGCCAGCCACTCAGGGGGGCGAGGCACTGAAGCTTTCTTT. Variable domain in full (rest from reference TRBV28 and TRBJ1-1): DVKVTQSSRYLVKRTGEKVFLECVQDMDHENMFWYRQDPGLGLRLIYFSYDVKMKEKGDIPEGYSVSREKKERFSLILESASTNQTSMYLCASHSGGRGTEAFFGQGTRLTVV.

The V call is TRBV7-2, the J call TRBJ2-1, with a tentative D call TRBD2 (5 bases). The CDR3 is made up of 13 amino acids. Per germline, CDR1 SGHTA and CDR2 FQGNSA. V lost 5 bases and J lost 9, with 14 bases in between. The CDR3 DNA follows: TGTGCCAGCAGCGAAATTCCCCGGGGTGAGCAGTTCTTC. Translation: CASSEIPRGEQFF.

This sequence joins TRBV3-1 (or the pseudogene TRBV3-2) and TRBJ2-2, with a tentative D call TRBD1 (6 bases). The CDR3 covers 15 residues. The V gene lost 6 bases and the J gene lost 3 bases, with 14 bases spanning the gap. Per germline, CDR1 LGHDT and CDR2 YNNKEL (reference sequence). In nucleotides, the CDR3 is TGTGCCAGCAGGCCGGGAACAGGGCACACCGGGGAGCTGTTTTTT. Its translation: CASRPGTGHTGELFF.

The chain recombines TRBV3-1 (or the pseudogene TRBV3-2) with TRBJ2-7; 14 bases match TRBD2. After removal of 5 bases from V and 2 bases from J, the junction contained 2 bases not matched to a gene. CDR3 length: 15 residues. Germline V CDR1 and CDR2: LGHDT, YNNKEL (reference sequence). In nucleotides, the CDR3 is TGTGCCAGCAGCGAGGGACTAGCGGGAGCCTACGAGCAGTACTTC. Protein: CASSEGLAGAYEQYF.